This T cell receptor beta chain was identified during a study of regulatory T cells in long-lasting Graves disease. Details on this clonotype: This could be a read error, since a much larger clone is one nucleotide away.

The CDR3 consists of 14 residues. CDR1 is SQVTM and CDR2 is ANQGSEA in the germline V gene. Time point in this sample: persistent/refractory GD, antithyroid drugs over 5 years with positive TRAb. RNA isolated from PBMCs was used to make the TCR library. In building TCR beta libraries, iRepertoire HTBI primers were used together with Arm-PCR of CDR3 regions. TCRdb recomputed calls from the multiplex PCR reads with MiXCR, one row per CDR3 protein. The sample holds roughly 430,000 distinct CDR3 sequences; roughly 23% are singletons and the top ten take over 11%. J is TRBJ2-3 and V is TRBV29-1; D may be TRBD1 (5 bases). The specimen was peripheral blood mononuclear cells (PBMCs), collected when the disease was refractory, from a patient treated with antithyroid drugs. This clonotype originated in a female donor with Graves disease. The CDR3 sequence: CSVEGDSTTETRYF. The CDR3 DNA sequence: TGCAGCGTTGAAGGCGACAGCACCACAGAGACCCGGTACTTC.